This T cell receptor (beta chain) stems from a study of PD-1 blockade in classical Hodgkin lymphoma. A remark on this clone: The target antigen is unknown.

Findings of the study overall: Complete responders' diversity at baseline resembled that of newly diagnosed patients.

Patients all relapsed after autologous stem cell transplantation, and there was variation in brentuximab vedotin exposure. TCRdb keeps only in-frame clones here, not all; method: immunoSEQ multiplex PCR. The data hold 50,000 to 65,000 clones, with more than 70% observed a single time. This receptor was identified in a human donor with classical Hodgkin lymphoma. The sequencing used peripheral blood mononuclear cells (PBMCs), collected before the second cycle of nivolumab.

The DNA for the CDR3 is TGCGCCAGCAGCTTGGCTTCAGGGTGGGGCACTGAAGCTTTCTTT. This codes for CASSLASGWGTEAFF. The gene calls are TRBV5-1 and TRBJ1-1; perhaps TRBD1 as D (5 bases). The germline V gene encodes CDR1 SGHRS and CDR2 YFSETQ. V shed 0 bases and J shed 4 bases, with 13 bases lying between them. The CDR3 covers 15 residues.